These 15 T cell receptor beta chains were all obtained from the same sample, sequenced in a study of vaccination and CD4 T cells after COVID-19. The treatment denotes: approximately 9-day PBMC culture with coronavirus spike peptide pools or control peptides (ViraFEST assay). Cultured CD4+ T cells had their DNA profiled by the Oncomine TCR Beta short-read assay. TCRdb reanalysed the PCR reads using MiXCR and keeps one entry per CDR3 protein. This table has thousands of distinct CDR3 sequences, around 56% appearing once. Antigens for these TCRs are unknown. Sequencing was performed on CD4+ T cells from blood, cultured in vitro. The receptor source for this set is a human donor who had recovered from COVID-19.

The gene calls are TRBV19 and TRBJ2-7; D gene unclear. Trimming removed 3 bases from V and 6 bases from J, with 15 bases in between. Germline CDR1 and CDR2: LNHDA and SQIVND (reference sequence). The CDR3 extends over 14 amino acids. The CDR3 is CASSMSQTSPEQYF. DNA of the CDR3: TGTGCCAGTAGTATGAGCCAGACCTCTCCCGAGCAGTACTTC.

The DNA of the CDR3 is TGTGCCAGCAGTTTAGGGATCGGGGGCGGGACTGAAGCTTTCTTT. Protein sequence: CASSLGIGGGTEAFF. V usage is TRBV12-3 or TRBV12-4 and J usage is TRBJ1-1; tentative D call: TRBD1 (6 bases). This CDR3 is built from 15 residues. V was shortened by 1 base and J by 5 bases, with 14 bases between the two germline ends.

The chain recombines TRBV6-1 with TRBJ2-3; 15 nucleotides line up with TRBD2. The CDR3 spans 17 residues. The junction had 10 bases not matched to a gene; V was cut back by 7 bases and J by 5 bases. Per germline, CDR1 MNHNS and CDR2 SASEGT. CDR3 nucleotides: TGTGCCAGCACTAGAGGACTAGCGGGAGGGCCAGGAGATACGCAGTATTTT. Translation gives CASTRGLAGGPGDTQYF.

The chain links TRBV6-2 or TRBV6-3 to TRBJ1-2; 7 bases align to TRBD1. V shed 7 bases, J shed 2 bases, and the junction held 10 bases outside the gene matches. The CDR3 consists of 15 residues. Looked up from germline, CDR1 is MNHEY and CDR2 is SVGEGT. CDR3 DNA: TGTGCCAGCACACGGGCAGGGGGACAGAACTATGGCTACACCTTC. Translating gives CASTRAGGQNYGYTF.

This clonotype was observed a few times. The V call is TRBV7-8, the J call TRBJ1-1; D uncertain. The CDR3 loop spans 13 amino acids. V lost 2 bases to trimming and J lost 2 bases, with 6 bases between them. The V gene's germline CDR1 is SGHVS and CDR2 FQNEAQ. The DNA of the CDR3 is TGTGCCAGCAGCTTATCAAGAAACACTGAAGCTTTCTTT. Encoded protein: CASSLSRNTEAFF.

This chain connects TRBV6-2 or TRBV6-3 to TRBJ1-5; TRBD1 agrees at 7 bases. This CDR3 has 17 amino acids. Germline V lookup: CDR1 MNHEY, CDR2 SVGEGT. J was trimmed by 0 bases and V by 0 bases; bases with no gene match: 5. The CDR3 DNA follows: TGTGCCAGCAGTTACTCGATCGACAGGGCTAGCAATCAGCCCCAGCATTTT. It encodes CASSYSIDRASNQPQHF.

The chain couples TRBV6-1 to TRBJ1-6, with D tentatively TRBD1 (6 bases). CDR3 length: 14 residues. V lost 6 bases and J 7 bases, leaving 13 bases between the germline ends. Germline CDR1 is MNHNS and CDR2 is SASEGT. The CDR3 DNA sequence: TGTGCCAGCAGGATTCAGGGGACCAATTCACCCCTCCACTTT. Protein product: CASRIQGTNSPLHF.

The chain has TRBV24-1 and TRBJ2-2; 9 bases align to TRBD1. The V gene's germline CDR1 is KGHDR and CDR2 SFDVKD. V lost 3 bases and J lost 3; bases outside the gene matches: 13. This CDR3 contains 19 residues. This CDR3 is CATSDPRTGAYPYTGELFF. In DNA form, the CDR3 reads TGTGCCACCAGTGATCCCCGGACAGGGGCCTACCCTTACACCGGGGAGCTGTTTTTT.

The chain combines TRBV5-1 with TRBJ2-5, with 10 bases fitting TRBD2. The CDR3 consists of 15 residues. Trimming took 0 bases from V and 4 from J; bases not matched to a gene: 3. Germline loops: CDR1 SGHRS, CDR2 YFSETQ. The CDR3 sequence is CASSLASGGAETQYF. The CDR3 coding sequence is TGCGCCAGCAGCTTGGCCAGCGGGGGGGCAGAGACCCAGTACTTC.

This clonotype is medium-sized in the sample. The gene calls are TRBV5-1 and TRBJ1-3; D is uncertain. Germline loops: CDR1 SGHRS, CDR2 YFSETQ. V was trimmed by 0 bases and J by 3 bases, leaving 1 base between them. There are 12 residues in the CDR3. The DNA for the CDR3 is TGCGCCAGCAGCTTGGATGGAAACACCATATATTTT. Its translation: CASSLDGNTIYF. Together with reference TRBV5-1 and TRBJ1-3, the CDR3 gives the full variable domain: KAGVTQTPRYLIKTRGQQVTLSCSPISGHRSVSWYQQTPGQGLQFLFEYFSETQRNKGNFPGRFSGRQFSNSRSEMNVSTLELGDSALYLCASSLDGNTIYFGEGSWLTVV.

The table lists this clonotype with a few counts. The chain recombines TRBV10-3 with TRBJ1-2; D uncertain. Trimming cost V 1 base and J 6 bases, with 9 bases left between them. The CDR3 contains 13 residues. Germline V gene sequence: CDR1 ENHRY, CDR2 SYGVKD. The CDR3 here is CAISEFEGDGYTF. The CDR3 nucleotides read TGTGCCATCAGTGAGTTCGAGGGAGATGGCTACACCTTC.

The chain has TRBV6-2 or TRBV6-3 and TRBJ1-2; D is unresolved. V gave up 3 bases and J gave up 1 base, with 6 bases separating them. Germline CDR1 reads MNHEY; CDR2 reads SVGEGT. This CDR3 has 13 residues. CDR3 in amino acids: CASSYEGNYGYTF. The CDR3 region has the DNA TGTGCCAGCAGTTATGAGGGTAACTATGGCTACACCTTC.

V usage is TRBV12-3 or TRBV12-4 and J usage is TRBJ2-1, with no clear D. V was cut by 7 bases and J by 6 bases, with 7 bases left in between. The CDR3 length is 11 residues. CDR3 DNA sequence: TGTGCCAGCACCCCGGGCAATGAGCAGTTCTTC. Encoded protein: CASTPGNEQFF.

Comments on this clonotype: The junction differs from germline at one of its ends, possibly a read error. This sequence joins TRBV19 and TRBJ2-5; TRBD1 matches 7 bases. Germline CDR1 LNHDA, CDR2 SQIVND (reference sequence). CDR3 length: 14 residues. The CDR3 DNA follows: TGTGCCAGTAGTATTGGGACAGCGAAAGAGACCCCGTACTTC. Protein: CASSIGTAKETPYF.

This clonotype has just one count. The chain employs TRBV12-3 or TRBV12-4 and TRBJ2-5; 7 nucleotides match TRBD1. The CDR3 is 14 residues long. Trimming took 5 bases from V and 1 from J; bases not matched to a gene: 4. CDR3: CASSPQGIQETQYF. The CDR3 DNA follows: TGTGCCAGCAGTCCACAGGGGATCCAAGAGACCCAGTACTTC.